This T cell receptor (beta chain) was documented in a study of cytomegalovirus exposure and HLA in healthy donors. The study, taken as a whole, reports: The authors reported that TCR beta sequences could predict HLA-A and HLA-B alleles. These predictions were accurate for most subjects in the first cohort. A missense variant in DCLRE1C was later tied to TCR beta V- and J-gene trimming.

Of note for this clone: Its antigen is as yet unknown.

Healthy bone marrow donors formed the donor group. Researchers ran the PCR with 60 Vbeta and 13 Jbeta primers. Here immunoSEQ multiplex PCR was the method, and the copy in TCRdb shows in-frame clones only, minus some. The sample includes 110,000 to 150,000 clones, around 72% of them seen just once. The CDR3 is 14 residues long. V lost 4 bases to trimming and J lost 7 bases, with 18 bases between them. CDR1 and CDR2 from the germline V gene are SGHRS and YFSETQ. This receptor was identified in a man aged 35-49 years in good health and CMV-seronegative. Sequencing was carried out using PBMCs. This sequence joins TRBV5-1 and TRBJ2-7; tentative D call: TRBD2 (6 bases). For the CDR3, the DNA is TGCGCCAGCAGCCCAATCGACCTCGGGAGAGAGCAGTACTTC. Translation: CASSPIDLGREQYF.